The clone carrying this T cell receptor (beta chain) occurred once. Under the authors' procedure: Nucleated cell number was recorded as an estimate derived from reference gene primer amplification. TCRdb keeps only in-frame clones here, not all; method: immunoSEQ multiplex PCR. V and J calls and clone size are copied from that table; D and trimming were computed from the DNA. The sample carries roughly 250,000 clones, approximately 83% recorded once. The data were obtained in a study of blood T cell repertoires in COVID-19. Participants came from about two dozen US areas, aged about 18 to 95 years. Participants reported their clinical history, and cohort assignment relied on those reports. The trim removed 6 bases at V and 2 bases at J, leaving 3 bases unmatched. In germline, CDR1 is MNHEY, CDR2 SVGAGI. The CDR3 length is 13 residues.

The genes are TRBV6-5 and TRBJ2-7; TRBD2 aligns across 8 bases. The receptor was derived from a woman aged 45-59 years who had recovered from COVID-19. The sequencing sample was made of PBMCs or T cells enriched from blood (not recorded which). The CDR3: CASRLAEAYEQYF. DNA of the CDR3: TGTGCCAGCAGACTAGCGGAGGCCTACGAGCAGTACTTC.